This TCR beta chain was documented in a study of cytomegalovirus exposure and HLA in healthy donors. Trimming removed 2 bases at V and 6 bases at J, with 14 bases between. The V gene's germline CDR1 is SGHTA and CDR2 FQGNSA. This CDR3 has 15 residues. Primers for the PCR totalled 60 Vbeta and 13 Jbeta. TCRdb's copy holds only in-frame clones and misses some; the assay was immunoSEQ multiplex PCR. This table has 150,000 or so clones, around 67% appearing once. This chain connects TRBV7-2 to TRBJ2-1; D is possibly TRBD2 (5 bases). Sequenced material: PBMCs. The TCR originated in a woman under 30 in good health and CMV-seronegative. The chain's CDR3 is CASSLSRGPGNEQFF. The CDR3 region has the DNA TGTGCCAGCAGCTTATCCAGAGGGCCCGGCAATGAGCAGTTCTTC.